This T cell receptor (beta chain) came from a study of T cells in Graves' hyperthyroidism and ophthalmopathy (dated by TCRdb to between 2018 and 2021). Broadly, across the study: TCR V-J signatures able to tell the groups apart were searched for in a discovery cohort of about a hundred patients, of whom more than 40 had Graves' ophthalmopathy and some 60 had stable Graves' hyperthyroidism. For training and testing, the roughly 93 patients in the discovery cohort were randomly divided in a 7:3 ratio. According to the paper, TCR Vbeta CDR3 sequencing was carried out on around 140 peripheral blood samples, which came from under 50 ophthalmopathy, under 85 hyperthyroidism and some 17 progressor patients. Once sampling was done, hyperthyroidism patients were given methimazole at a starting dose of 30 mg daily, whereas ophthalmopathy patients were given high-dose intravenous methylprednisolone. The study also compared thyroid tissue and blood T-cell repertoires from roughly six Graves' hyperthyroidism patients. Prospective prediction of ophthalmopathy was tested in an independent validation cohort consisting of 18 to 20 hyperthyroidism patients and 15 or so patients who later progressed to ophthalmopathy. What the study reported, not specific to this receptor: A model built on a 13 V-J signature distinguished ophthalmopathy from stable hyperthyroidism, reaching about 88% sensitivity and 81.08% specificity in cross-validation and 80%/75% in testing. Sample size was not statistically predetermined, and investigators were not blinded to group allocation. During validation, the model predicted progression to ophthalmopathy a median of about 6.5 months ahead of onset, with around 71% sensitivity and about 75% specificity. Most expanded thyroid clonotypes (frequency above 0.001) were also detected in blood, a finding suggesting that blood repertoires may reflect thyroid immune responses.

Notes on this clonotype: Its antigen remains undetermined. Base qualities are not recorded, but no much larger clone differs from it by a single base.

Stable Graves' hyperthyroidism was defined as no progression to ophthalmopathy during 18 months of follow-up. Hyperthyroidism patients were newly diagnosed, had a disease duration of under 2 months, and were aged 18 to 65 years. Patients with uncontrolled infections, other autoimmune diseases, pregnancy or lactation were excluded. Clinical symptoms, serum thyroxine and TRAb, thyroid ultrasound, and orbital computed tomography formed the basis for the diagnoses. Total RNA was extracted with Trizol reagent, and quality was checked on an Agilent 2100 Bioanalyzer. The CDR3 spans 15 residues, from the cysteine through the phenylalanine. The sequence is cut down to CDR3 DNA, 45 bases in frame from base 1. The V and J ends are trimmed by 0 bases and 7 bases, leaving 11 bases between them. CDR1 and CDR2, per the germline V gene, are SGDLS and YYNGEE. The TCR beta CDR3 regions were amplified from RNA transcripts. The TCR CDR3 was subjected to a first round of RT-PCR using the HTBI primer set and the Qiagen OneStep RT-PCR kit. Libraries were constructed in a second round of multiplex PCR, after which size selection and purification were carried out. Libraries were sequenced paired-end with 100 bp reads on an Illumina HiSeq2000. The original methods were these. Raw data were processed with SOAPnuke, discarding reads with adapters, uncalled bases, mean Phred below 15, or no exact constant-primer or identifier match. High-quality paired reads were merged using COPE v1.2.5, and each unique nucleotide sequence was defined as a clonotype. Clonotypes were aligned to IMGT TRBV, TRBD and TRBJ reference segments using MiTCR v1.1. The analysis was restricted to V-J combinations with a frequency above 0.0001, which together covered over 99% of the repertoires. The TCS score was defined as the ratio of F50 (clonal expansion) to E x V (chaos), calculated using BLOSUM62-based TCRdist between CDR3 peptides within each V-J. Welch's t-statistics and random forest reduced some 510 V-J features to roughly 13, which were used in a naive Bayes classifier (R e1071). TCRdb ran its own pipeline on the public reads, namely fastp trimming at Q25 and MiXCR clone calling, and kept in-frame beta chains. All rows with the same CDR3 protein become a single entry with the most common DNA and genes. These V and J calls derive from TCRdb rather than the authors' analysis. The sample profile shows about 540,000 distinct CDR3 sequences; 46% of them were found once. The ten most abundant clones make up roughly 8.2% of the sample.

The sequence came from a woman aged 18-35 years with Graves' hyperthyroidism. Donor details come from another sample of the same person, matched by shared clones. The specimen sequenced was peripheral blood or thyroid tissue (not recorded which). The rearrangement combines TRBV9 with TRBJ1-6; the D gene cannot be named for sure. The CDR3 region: CASSVDAGLNSPLHF. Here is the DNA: TGTGCCAGCAGCGTAGACGCAGGCTTAAATTCACCCCTCCACTTT.